In its sample, the clone carrying this T cell receptor beta chain was seen a few times. This record belongs to a study of T-cell reconstitution after alpha-beta-depleted transplantation in children. TCRbeta library preparation incorporated unique molecular identifiers. TCRdb analysed the PCR reads with MiXCR anew, one entry per CDR3 protein. The sample has roughly 610,000 distinct CDR3 sequences, about 11% seen once; the top ten hold less than 4.5%. V shed 2 bases, J shed 5 bases, and the junction held 7 bases outside the gene matches. CDR1 and CDR2 from the germline V gene are SEHNR and FQNEAQ (reference sequence). There are 15 residues in the CDR3.

This sequence was found in a human donor who donated a stem cell graft to a child with acute myeloid leukemia. The specimen was PBMCs from the stem cell graft donor, collected from the stem cell graft. V usage is TRBV7-9 and J usage is TRBJ1-1, with TRBD1 matching over 8 bases. The chain's CDR3 is CASSLINRGGTEAFF. DNA for the CDR3: TGTGCCAGCAGCTTAATCAACAGGGGGGGGACTGAAGCTTTCTTT.